Listed here are 25 T cell receptor beta chains from one sample, sequenced in a study of cytomegalovirus exposure and HLA in healthy donors. This PCR relied on a set of 60 Vbeta primers and 13 Jbeta primers. TCRdb's copy holds only in-frame clones and misses some; the assay was immunoSEQ multiplex PCR. The sample has roughly 100,000 clones, roughly 71% seen once; the top ten hold 4.9%. Sequencing was performed on PBMCs. These receptors all come from a woman in her 40s in good health and CMV-seronegative.

This clone was counted a few times. The chain links TRBV7-9 to TRBJ1-1; D uncertain. The germline gives CDR1 SEHNR, CDR2 FQNEAQ (reference sequence). The CDR3 has 14 amino acids. V lost 2 bases and J 0 bases, leaving 7 bases between the germline ends. The CDR3 spells CASSLSGMNTEAFF. The DNA of the CDR3 is TGTGCCAGCAGCTTAAGCGGAATGAACACTGAAGCTTTCTTT. Complete variable domain (other parts from reference TRBV7-9 and TRBJ1-1): DTGVSQNPRHKITKRGQNVTFRCDPISEHNRLYWYRQTLGQGPEFLTYFQNEAQLEKSRLLSDRFSAERPKGSFSTLEIQRTEQGDSAMYLCASSLSGMNTEAFFGQGTRLTVV.

V is TRBV9 and J is TRBJ1-1; D may be TRBD1 (5 bases). This CDR3 comprises 14 residues. Trimming shortened V by 10 bases and J by 0 bases, and 16 bases separated the two germline ends. The germline V gene encodes CDR1 SGDLS and CDR2 YYNGEE. The CDR3 protein is CASTGGSVNTEAFF. CDR3 bases: TGTGCCTCTACCGGGGGTAGCGTGAACACTGAAGCTTTCTTT.

This clone turned up a few times. V gene TRBV6-5 combines with J gene TRBJ1-2, with D tentatively TRBD1 (6 bases). Germline V gene sequence: CDR1 MNHEY, CDR2 SVGAGI. This CDR3 spans 15 amino acids. V was pared by 0 bases and J by 7 bases, with 15 bases between. The CDR3 coding sequence is TGTGCCAGCAGTTACTCGGAACAGGGATGGCTTGGCTACACCTTC. This encodes CASSYSEQGWLGYTF.

In DNA, the CDR3 is TGCGCCAGCAGTCTCAGGGAGAACACTGAAGCTTTCTTT. This encodes CASSLRENTEAFF. The chain is built from TRBV5-1 and TRBJ1-1, with a possible D match to TRBD1 (5 bases). The CDR3 length is 13 residues. The V and J ends lost 5 bases and 1 base respectively, with 9 bases between them. Germline V lookup: CDR1 SGHRS, CDR2 YFSETQ. Variable domain in full (rest from reference TRBV5-1 and TRBJ1-1): KAGVTQTPRYLIKTRGQQVTLSCSPISGHRSVSWYQQTPGQGLQFLFEYFSETQRNKGNFPGRFSGRQFSNSRSEMNVSTLELGDSALYLCASSLRENTEAFFGQGTRLTVV.

V is TRBV2 and J is TRBJ1-1; TRBD1 aligns across 9 bases. V shed 5 bases, J shed 3 bases, and the junction held 7 bases outside the gene matches. The CDR3 is 15 amino acids. Germline loops: CDR1 SNHLY, CDR2 FYNNEI. CDR3 bases: TGTGCCAGCAGTCAAACCGGGACAGGGTACACTGAAGCTTTCTTT. This sequence encodes CASSQTGTGYTEAFF.

The chain recombines TRBV4-2 with TRBJ1-5, with a possible D match to TRBD1 (6 bases). The CDR3 totals 16 residues. Trimming cost V 3 bases and J 2 bases, with 14 bases left between them. The V gene's germline CDR1 is LGHNA and CDR2 YNFKEQ. Here the CDR3 DNA reads TGTGCCAGCAGCCAGGACCCACAGGGTGGCAATCAGCCCCAGCATTTT. It is translated as CASSQDPQGGNQPQHF.

V is TRBV5-1 and J is TRBJ1-1; D unclear. The CDR3 has 14 amino acids. V lost 0 bases to trimming and J lost 8 bases, with 14 bases between them. The germline V gene encodes CDR1 SGHRS and CDR2 YFSETQ. The CDR3 coding sequence is TGCGCCAGCAGCTTGGCCGAAAGTCACCAGGAAGCTTTCTTT. It encodes CASSLAESHQEAFF.

The chain uses TRBV4-2 and TRBJ1-4; D is possibly TRBD1 (5 bases). Germline CDR1 and CDR2: LGHNA and YNFKEQ. This CDR3 is built from 15 residues. The ends were cut back, 4 bases at V and 7 bases at J, with 16 bases in the middle. The CDR3 here is CASSLSGGSSEKLFF. CDR3 nucleotide sequence: TGTGCCAGCAGCCTCAGCGGGGGTTCAAGTGAAAAACTGTTTTTT.

This chain links TRBV6-5 with TRBJ2-3; the D gene is possibly TRBD2 (6 bases). Germline CDR1 is MNHEY and CDR2 is SVGAGI. This CDR3 contains 14 residues. The V and J ends lost 0 bases and 6 bases respectively, with 10 bases between them. The DNA of the CDR3 is TGTGCCAGCAGTTACTCGACTAGTCTTGATACGCAGTATTTT. Amino acids: CASSYSTSLDTQYF.

The chain employs TRBV25-1 and TRBJ2-3, with 8 bases lining up with TRBD1. Germline V gene sequence: CDR1 MGHDK, CDR2 SYGVNS. The CDR3 has 14 residues. The J segment lost 0 bases and the V segment lost 5 bases, leaving 1 base of the junction unmatched. For the CDR3, the DNA is TGTGCCAGCAGTAGACAGGGGAGCACAGATACGCAGTATTTT. It encodes CASSRQGSTDTQYF.

The CDR3 sequence is CASSPNTSLSTDTQYF. The CDR3 bases are TGTGCCAGCTCACCAAATACTAGCCTAAGCACAGATACGCAGTATTTT. The chain combines TRBV18 with TRBJ2-3; possible D gene TRBD2, 6 bases. The CDR3 runs to 16 residues. The V gene's germline CDR1 is KGHSH and CDR2 LQKENI. Trimming shortened V by 2 bases and J by 0 bases, and 12 bases separated the two germline ends.

V gene TRBV30 combines with J gene TRBJ1-5; 7 bases are a match to TRBD1. The CDR3 spans 15 residues. Germline CDR1 is GTSNPN and CDR2 is SVGIG (reference sequence). The V segment lost 3 bases and the J segment 2 bases; nucleotides outside the gene matches: 7. CDR3 sequence (DNA): TGTGCCTGGAGATCAACAGGGACAGGCAATCAGCCCCAGCATTTT. Translated, it gives CAWRSTGTGNQPQHF. Complete variable domain (other parts from reference TRBV30 and TRBJ1-5): SQTIHQWPATLVQPVGSPLSLECTVEGTSNPNLYWYRQAAGRGLQLLFYSVGIGQISSEVPQNLSASRPQDRQFILSSKKLLLSDSGFYLCAWRSTGTGNQPQHFGDGTRLSIL.

The chain recombines TRBV7-2 with TRBJ1-6; 7 nucleotides match TRBD1. This CDR3 comprises 15 residues. Germline loops: CDR1 SGHTA, CDR2 FQGNSA. Trimming at V came to 3 bases and at J to 7 bases, leaving 6 bases not matched to a gene. CDR3 residues: CASSLQPGGNSPLHF. CDR3 coding DNA: TGTGCCAGCAGCTTGCAGCCAGGGGGAAATTCACCCCTCCACTTT.

The chain uses TRBV2 and TRBJ1-5; tentative D call: TRBD1 (5 bases). Trimming pared 9 bases from V and 3 bases from J, leaving 12 bases between. This CDR3 contains 13 residues. The germline gives CDR1 SNHLY, CDR2 FYNNEI. CDR3 residues: CASGGLINQPQHF. CDR3 in DNA: TGTGCCAGTGGGGGACTCATCAATCAGCCCCAGCATTTT.

J is TRBJ2-1 and V is TRBV2, with 7 positions matching TRBD1. V trimming: 9 bases; J trimming: 5 bases; junction bases outside the gene matches: 10. The CDR3 loop spans 14 amino acids. CDR1 is SNHLY and CDR2 is FYNNEI in the germline V gene. As DNA, the CDR3 is TGTGCCAGATTACTGGGACAGAACAACAATGAGCAGTTCTTC. Translated: CARLLGQNNNEQFF. Full variable domain (outside the CDR3, taken from reference TRBV2 and TRBJ2-1): EPEVTQTPSHQVTQMGQEVILRCVPISNHLYFYWYRQILGQKVEFLVSFYNNEISEKSEIFDDQFSVERPDGSNFTLKIRSTKLEDSAMYFCARLLGQNNNEQFFGPGTRLTVL.

The table lists this clone with a few counts. The V gene is TRBV7-2, the J gene TRBJ1-2; D perhaps matches TRBD1 (5 bases). CDR3 size: 14 residues. Trimming cost V 1 base and J 7 bases, with 13 bases left between them. Germline lookup yields CDR1 SGHTA and CDR2 FQGNSA. CDR3 residues: CASSLGQGVGGYTF. The CDR3 DNA reads TGTGCCAGCAGCTTAGGGCAGGGTGTAGGTGGCTACACCTTC.

The V call is TRBV6-1, the J call TRBJ2-7, with D perhaps TRBD2 (6 bases). The CDR3 sequence is 13 residues long. Trimming cost V 7 bases and J 2 bases, with 12 bases left between them. CDR1 and CDR2 from the germline V gene are MNHNS and SASEGT. The CDR3 DNA reads as TGTGCCAGCATGTCACTAGCCACCTACGAGCAGTACTTC. Translated, it gives CASMSLATYEQYF.

This clone was counted between two and nine times. The CDR3 coding sequence is TGTGCCAGCATCCTGGGGGGGTTTCGACCAATCGGGGGCTACACCTTC. Amino acid sequence: CASILGGFRPIGGYTF. The chain uses TRBV5-8 and TRBJ1-2; possible D gene TRBD1, 5 bases. V lost 6 bases to trimming and J lost 8 bases, with 26 bases between them. Per the germline V gene, CDR1 is SGHTS and CDR2 is YDEGEE. This CDR3 contains 16 residues.

The genes are TRBV15 and TRBJ1-2, with a weak D call TRBD1 (5 bases). CDR1 LNHNV and CDR2 YYDKDF come from the germline V gene (reference sequence). The CDR3 has 13 amino acids. Trimming removed 1 base at V and 4 bases at J, with 7 bases between. The chain's CDR3 is CATSRGGGYGYTF. CDR3 sequence (DNA): TGTGCCACCAGCAGAGGGGGGGGCTATGGCTACACCTTC.

This clone occurred a few times. CDR3 loop: CASSQSGQKNTEAFF. In DNA, the CDR3 is TGCGCCAGCAGCCAAAGCGGACAGAAGAACACTGAAGCTTTCTTT. The chain has TRBV4-1 and TRBJ1-1; perhaps TRBD1 as D (6 bases). CDR1 and CDR2 (germline): MGHRA, YSYEKL. Deletions cut 2 bases from V and 1 base from J, with 11 bases between. This CDR3 contains 15 residues.

This rearrangement joins TRBV5-1 to TRBJ1-3; D unresolved. Germline V gene lookup returns CDR1 SGHRS and CDR2 YFSETQ. The CDR3 contains 15 residues. Deletions cut 0 bases from V and 2 bases from J, with 9 bases between. The CDR3 DNA follows: TGCGCCAGCAGCTTGGATCCAGCGACTGGAAACACCATATATTTT. Protein: CASSLDPATGNTIYF.

The rearrangement links TRBV7-3 to TRBJ1-1, with a possible D match to TRBD1 (5 bases). There are 13 residues in the CDR3. CDR1 is SGHTA and CDR2 is FQGTGA in the germline V gene. V dropped 6 bases and J dropped 1 base, with 9 bases sitting between them. DNA for the CDR3: TGTGCCAGCAGACAACAGGAGAACACTGAAGCTTTCTTT. As protein: CASRQQENTEAFF. Complete variable domain (other parts from reference TRBV7-3 and TRBJ1-1): GAGVSQTPSNKVTEKGKYVELRCDPISGHTALYWYRQSLGQGPEFLIYFQGTGAADDSGLPNDRFFAVRPEGSVSTLKIQRTERGDSAVYLCASRQQENTEAFFGQGTRLTVV.

The chain uses TRBV2 and TRBJ1-1, with TRBD1 identical over 7 bases. Germline V lookup: CDR1 SNHLY, CDR2 FYNNEI. The CDR3 runs to 14 residues. V lost 4 bases to trimming and J lost 8 bases; unmatched junction nucleotides: 10. The DNA of the CDR3 is TGTGCCAGCAGTGTTACAGGGGCAGGGCTGGAAGCTTTCTTT. The encoded protein is CASSVTGAGLEAFF. The complete variable domain, with remaining parts taken from reference TRBV2 and TRBJ1-1, reads EPEVTQTPSHQVTQMGQEVILRCVPISNHLYFYWYRQILGQKVEFLVSFYNNEISEKSEIFDDQFSVERPDGSNFTLKIRSTKLEDSAMYFCASSVTGAGLEAFFGQGTRLTVV.

The chain recombines TRBV30 with TRBJ2-1; 14 nucleotides align to TRBD2. J lost 1 base, V lost 5 bases, and 7 bases had no gene match. Germline V CDR1 and CDR2: GTSNPN, SVGIG (reference sequence). The CDR3 runs to 17 residues. CDR3 region: CAWVRLAGGRSYNEQFF. CDR3 bases: TGTGCCTGGGTAAGACTAGCGGGGGGGCGTTCCTACAATGAGCAGTTCTTC.

The rearrangement uses TRBV19 and TRBJ1-3; D uncertain. Trimming stripped 4 bases from V and 3 bases from J, with 10 bases between. CDR3 length: 14 residues. CDR1 is LNHDA, CDR2 SQIVND, per germline (reference sequence). This CDR3 is CASSTGVGGNTIYF. In nucleotides, the CDR3 is TGTGCCAGTAGTACGGGTGTAGGTGGAAACACCATATATTTT. Combining the CDR3 with reference TRBV19 and TRBJ1-3 gives the whole variable domain DGGITQSPKYLFRKEGQNVTLSCEQNLNHDAMYWYRQDPGQGLRLIYYSQIVNDFQKGDIAEGYSVSREKKESFPLTVTSAQKNPTAFYLCASSTGVGGNTIYFGEGSWLTVV.